Below, 30 T cell receptor beta chains from the same sample are listed, as sequenced in a study of molecular identifiers for immune sequencing clone quantification. MiXCR, applied by TCRdb to the PCR reads, yields one record per CDR3 protein. Found here are over 85,000 distinct CDR3 sequences, less than 35% of them singletons; the top ten hold roughly 9.3%. What was sequenced was naive CD8+ T cells from blood, with Jurkat cell RNA spiked in. Subset described: FACS-sorted CD8+CD4-CCR7+CD45RA+ naive T cells. Source of these receptors: a human donor in good health. Some libraries in this study had Jurkat cell RNA spiked in.

With respect to this clonotype: Since a much larger clone is just one base distant, this may be a read error. Likely a read error: the CDR3 ends without its conserved phenylalanine or tryptophan. V usage is TRBV6-1 and J usage is TRBJ2-7, with 9 bases identical to TRBD2. Looked up from germline, CDR1 is MNHNS and CDR2 is SASEGT. This CDR3 is 15 amino acids long. V shed 0 bases, J shed 3 bases, and the junction held 3 bases outside the gene matches. The CDR3 is CASSEAVSGSYEQYI. DNA for the CDR3: TGTGCCAGCAGTGAAGCAGTTAGCGGGAGCTACGAGCAGTACATC.

This clonotype was found many times. The V gene is TRBV2, the J gene TRBJ2-2; D not certain. Germline CDR1 and CDR2: SNHLY and FYNNEI. Trimming stripped 10 bases from V and 3 bases from J, with 9 bases between. The CDR3 runs to 12 residues. The CDR3 coding sequence is TGTGCCACTGATAGGGACACCGGGGAGCTGTTTTTT. Translated: CATDRDTGELFF.

The gene calls are TRBV4-3 and TRBJ2-4; no firm D call. The CDR3 has 15 amino acids. Germline V CDR1 and CDR2: LGHNA, YSLEER. V lost 1 base, J lost 2 bases, and 9 bases lay in between. CDR3 in DNA: TGCGCCAGCAGCCAAGTGTGGGTGACCAAAAACATTCAGTACTTC. Its protein is CASSQVWVTKNIQYF.

This clonotype was picked up a small number of times. This chain joins TRBV6-2 or TRBV6-3 and TRBJ2-7, with D hard to call. There are 12 residues in the CDR3. With 8 bases removed from V and 0 bases from J, the gap between germline ends came to 8 bases. CDR1 MNHEY and CDR2 SVGEGT come from the germline V gene. For the CDR3, the DNA is TGTGCCAGCCTGACCGACTCCTACGAGCAGTACTTC. Encoded protein: CASLTDSYEQYF.

With regard to this clonotype: One end of the junction is discordant with germline, which a read error may explain. The chain has TRBV28 and TRBJ2-2, with 11 bases fitting TRBD2. The CDR3 extends over 18 amino acids. Germline V gives CDR1 MDHEN, CDR2 SYDVKM. Here the CDR3 reads CASSDPGTSGPNTGELIF. For the CDR3, the DNA is TGTGCCAGCAGCGACCCCGGGACTAGCGGACCGAACACCGGGGAGCTGATTTTT.

The J gene is TRBJ2-1, the V gene TRBV7-2; maybe TRBD2 (5 bases). The CDR3 is made up of 12 amino acids. V was clipped by 8 bases and J by 7 bases, with 12 bases between them. CDR1 is SGHTA, CDR2 FQGNSA, per germline. In DNA form, the CDR3 reads TGTGCCAGCGCCCCCGGGGTTAATGAGCAGTTCTTC. Encoded protein: CASAPGVNEQFF.

Worth noting for this clonotype: Just one base apart from a much larger clone, this may be a read error. This CDR3 is missing its conserved last phenylalanine or tryptophan, likely due to a read error. This sequence joins TRBV28 and TRBJ2-7; D not certain. This CDR3 is built from 11 residues. Germline CDR1 is MDHEN and CDR2 is SYDVKM. V gave up 5 bases and J gave up 3 bases, with 5 bases separating them. CDR3 region: CASSINYEQYL. CDR3 coding DNA: TGTGCCAGCAGTATAAACTACGAGCAGTACTTG.

At least ten counts were recorded for this clonotype. This chain connects TRBV9 to TRBJ1-1; D may be TRBD1 (5 bases). This CDR3 spans 15 amino acids. Trimming removed 0 bases at V and 2 bases at J, with 11 bases between. Germline values: CDR1 SGDLS, CDR2 YYNGEE. CDR3 protein: CASSVAGAPNTEAFF. The CDR3 DNA reads TGTGCCAGCAGCGTAGCCGGGGCGCCTAACACTGAAGCTTTCTTT.

This clonotype was seen repeatedly, ten times or more. This sequence joins TRBV5-6 and TRBJ2-1; D is possibly TRBD1 (5 bases). The germline gives CDR1 SGHDT, CDR2 YYEEEE. This CDR3 has 15 amino acids. V lost 2 bases and J lost 0, with 9 bases in between. DNA of the CDR3: TGTGCCAGCAGCTTTTCAGGGTTCTCCTACAATGAGCAGTTCTTC. It is translated as CASSFSGFSYNEQFF.

This clonotype was detected many times. The chain joins TRBV10-2 to TRBJ1-5; D unclear. There are 13 residues in the CDR3. From germline, CDR1 is WSHSY and CDR2 SAAADI. Trimming removed 9 bases from V and 5 bases from J, with 14 bases in between. The CDR3 sequence: CASTSVVYQPQHF. The CDR3 region has the DNA TGCGCCAGTACCAGCGTCGTTTATCAGCCCCAGCATTTT.

The chain links TRBV6-2 or TRBV6-3 to TRBJ2-7; D possibly corresponds to TRBD2 (6 bases). Germline loops: CDR1 MNHEY, CDR2 SVGEGT. The ends were cut back, 7 bases at V and 6 bases at J, with 16 bases in the middle. The CDR3 sequence is 13 residues long. The CDR3 bases are TGTGCCAGCACCGACGGCAGGGAGGCCGAGCAGTACTTC. Protein product: CASTDGREAEQYF.

This clonotype was found a few times. The rearrangement links TRBV4-1 to TRBJ2-3; perhaps TRBD2 as D (5 bases). The CDR3 sequence is 14 residues long. The germline gives CDR1 MGHRA, CDR2 YSYEKL. V gave up 0 bases and J gave up 4 bases, with 8 bases separating them. The CDR3, as DNA: TGCGCCAGCAGCCAAGATCTAGCCTCAGATACGCAGTATTTT. It is translated as CASSQDLASDTQYF.

This clonotype was picked up a small number of times. The V call is TRBV28, the J call TRBJ2-5, with D tentatively TRBD1 (6 bases). CDR3 length: 13 residues. Trimming left V 3 bases short and J 5 bases short, with 10 bases between. Germline values: CDR1 MDHEN, CDR2 SYDVKM. The CDR3 sequence: CASSFWGQETQYF. In DNA, the CDR3 is TGTGCCAGCAGTTTTTGGGGGCAGGAGACCCAGTACTTC.

This clonotype was seen more than once but under ten times. Here the CDR3 reads CSAEYGYTF. The CDR3 coding sequence is TGCAGTGCAGAGTATGGCTACACCTTC. The chain has TRBV20-1 and TRBJ1-2, with D unresolved. Germline CDR1 is DFQATT and CDR2 is SNEGSKA (reference sequence). Trimming took off 6 bases at V and 5 bases at J, with 4 bases between the two ends. CDR3 length: 9 residues.

V and J are TRBV7-2 and TRBJ2-3; no clear D. The CDR3 has 14 residues. V lost 5 bases and J lost 4, with 13 bases in between. CDR1 is SGHTA, CDR2 FQGNSA, per germline. CDR3 region: CASSKPRLADTQYF. CDR3 bases: TGTGCCAGCAGCAAGCCACGACTGGCAGATACGCAGTATTTT. The complete variable domain, with remaining parts taken from reference TRBV7-2 and TRBJ2-3, reads GAGVSQSPSNKVTEKGKDVELRCDPISGHTALYWYRQSLGQGLEFLIYFQGNSAPDKSGLPSDRFSAERTGGSVSTLTIQRTQQEDSAVYLCASSKPRLADTQYFGPGTRLTVL.

The chain carries TRBV5-1 and TRBJ2-3, with no clear D. Germline V gives CDR1 SGHRS, CDR2 YFSETQ. Trimming left V 3 bases short and J 2 bases short, with 10 bases between. The CDR3 loop spans 14 amino acids. As DNA, the CDR3 is TGCGCCAGCAGCTCTGCGGAATACACAGATACGCAGTATTTT. This translates into CASSSAEYTDTQYF. The full variable domain, rest sourced from reference TRBV5-1 and TRBJ2-3, is KAGVTQTPRYLIKTRGQQVTLSCSPISGHRSVSWYQQTPGQGLQFLFEYFSETQRNKGNFPGRFSGRQFSNSRSEMNVSTLELGDSALYLCASSSAEYTDTQYFGPGTRLTVL.

This clonotype has at least ten counts. The V call is TRBV4-3, the J call TRBJ2-4, with no clear D. Germline CDR1 reads LGHNA; CDR2 reads YSLEER. The CDR3 runs to 15 residues. V was clipped by 0 bases and J by 7 bases, with 13 bases between them. CDR3 in DNA: TGCGCCAGCAGCCAAGATGGGGTACGCTTGAACATTCAGTACTTC. Residues: CASSQDGVRLNIQYF.

The rearrangement joins TRBV9 to TRBJ1-4, with D uncertain. Germline CDR1 SGDLS, CDR2 YYNGEE. The V end lost 2 bases, the J end lost 3 bases, and 11 bases lay between the germline ends. This CDR3 spans 15 amino acids. This chain's CDR3 is CASSVGGLANEKLFF. The CDR3 coding sequence is TGTGCCAGCAGCGTCGGTGGATTGGCTAATGAAAAACTGTTTTTT.

The rearrangement links TRBV20-1 to TRBJ1-3; D call uncertain. V lost 3 bases and J 7 bases, leaving 4 bases between the germline ends. Germline values: CDR1 DFQATT, CDR2 SNEGSKA (reference sequence). CDR3 length: 10 residues. The CDR3 DNA reads TGCAGTGCTAGTGGTAACACCATATATTTT. As protein: CSASGNTIYF.

The V gene is TRBV4-3, the J gene TRBJ2-7; TRBD1 matches at 9 bases. Per the germline V gene, CDR1 is LGHNA and CDR2 is YSLEER. This CDR3 contains 14 residues. V shed 3 bases and J 5 bases; nucleotides not matched to a gene: 5. The CDR3 DNA reads as TGCGCCAGCAGCCACGAGGGACAGGGCGACGAGCAGTACTTC. Protein product: CASSHEGQGDEQYF.

This clonotype was seen many times. This chain joins TRBV9 and TRBJ2-3, with D unresolved. V was clipped by 2 bases and J by 5 bases, with 3 bases between them. The CDR3 has 11 amino acids. Germline V gene data show CDR1 as SGDLS and CDR2 as YYNGEE. CDR3: CASSVGDTQYF. The DNA for the CDR3 is TGTGCCAGCAGCGTTGGAGATACGCAGTATTTT.

This clonotype was seen a few times. The chain carries TRBV6-5 and TRBJ1-5; 7 nucleotides agree with TRBD1. The germline V gene encodes CDR1 MNHEY and CDR2 SVGAGI. After removal of 8 bases from V and 5 bases from J, the junction contained 6 bases not matched to a gene. The CDR3 extends over 13 amino acids. Written as DNA, the CDR3 is TGTGCCAGCTCCGGGACAGAGCATCAGCCCCAGCATTTT. Its protein product is CASSGTEHQPQHF.

This clonotype has a handful of counts. The rearrangement joins TRBV6-9 to TRBJ1-2; 7 nucleotides match TRBD1. Germline loops: CDR1 MNHGY, CDR2 SVAAGI. Trimming cost V 2 bases and J 2 bases; bases outside gene matches: 2. The CDR3 length is 14 residues. Here the CDR3 DNA reads TGTGCCAGCAGTTATGGGGGACAGAACTATGGCTACACCTTC. Translation gives CASSYGGQNYGYTF.

About this clonotype: Germline is not matched at one junction end, which may reflect a read error. V usage is TRBV5-3 and J usage is TRBJ1-1; 7 bases line up with TRBD1. TRBV5-3 is an open reading frame whose function is uncertain. The CDR3 is made up of 12 amino acids. For the CDR3, the DNA is TGTGCCAGCAGTTATACAGGGGAGGAAGCATTCTTT. Encoded protein: CASSYTGEEAFF.

The V and J genes are TRBV4-1 and TRBJ2-3; TRBD2 might be the D (6 bases). The CDR3 contains 13 residues. The germline V gene has CDR1 MGHRA and CDR2 YSYEKL. V lost 0 bases to trimming and J lost 6 bases, with 7 bases between them. CDR3 DNA: TGCGCCAGCAGCCAAGACGGGACTGATACGCAGTATTTT. Protein: CASSQDGTDTQYF.

Only a few counts were recorded for this clonotype. The rearrangement joins TRBV4-2 to TRBJ2-1; 10 nucleotides line up with TRBD2. Germline CDR1 is LGHNA and CDR2 is YNFKEQ. With V trimmed by 4 bases and J by 8 bases, 2 bases remained unmatched. CDR3 length: 13 amino acids. In nucleotides, the CDR3 is TGTGCCAGCAGCCGGGGGACTAGCGATGAGCAGTTCTTC. This codes for CASSRGTSDEQFF.

This clonotype turned up a few times. The CDR3 protein is CASRDRGLSTEAFF. The CDR3 DNA sequence: TGCGCCAGCAGAGACAGGGGGCTGAGCACTGAAGCTTTCTTT. V gene TRBV4-1 combines with J gene TRBJ1-1; TRBD1 matches 10 bases. CDR3 length equals 14 residues. Per the germline V gene, CDR1 is MGHRA and CDR2 is YSYEKL. The J segment lost 4 bases and the V segment lost 6 bases, leaving 5 bases of the junction unmatched.

About this clonotype itself: The junction shows a germline mismatch at one end, possibly a read error. The rearrangement links TRBV3-1 to TRBJ1-5; D remains unclear. The CDR3 extends over 16 amino acids. CDR1 is LGHDT, CDR2 YNNKEL, per germline (reference sequence). The CDR3 DNA follows: TGTGCCAGCAGCCAAGATCAGTCAGGAGGGTCTCTGCCCCAGCACTTT. This encodes CASSQDQSGGSLPQHF.

This rearrangement joins TRBV6-1 to TRBJ2-5, with a tentative D call TRBD1 (5 bases). CDR3 length: 14 residues. The V gene's germline CDR1 is MNHNS and CDR2 SASEGT. Trimming took off 3 bases at V and 0 bases at J, with 8 bases between the two ends. CDR3 amino acids: CASSEGPHQETQYF. CDR3 in DNA: TGTGCCAGCAGTGAGGGGCCCCACCAAGAGACCCAGTACTTC.

The chain joins TRBV28 to TRBJ2-7; 7 nucleotides line up with TRBD2. Germline trimming cut 4 bases from V and 3 bases from J; bases unmatched to any gene: 9. CDR1 MDHEN and CDR2 SYDVKM come from the germline V gene. The CDR3 has 15 residues. For the CDR3, the DNA is TGTGCCAGCAGTTCAATAAAGCGGGACCGCTACGAGCAGTACTTC. Translation: CASSSIKRDRYEQYF. Combining the CDR3 with reference TRBV28 and TRBJ2-7 gives the whole variable domain DVKVTQSSRYLVKRTGEKVFLECVQDMDHENMFWYRQDPGLGLRLIYFSYDVKMKEKGDIPEGYSVSREKKERFSLILESASTNQTSMYLCASSSIKRDRYEQYFGPGTRLTVT.